These 9 T cell receptor beta chains share one sample of origin, sequenced in a study of blood T cell repertoires in COVID-19 (dated by TCRdb to about 2020). Library preparation was by the immunoSEQ multiplex PCR assay. TCRdb took over this immuneACCESS table, retaining in-frame rearrangements with V and J assigned. Such tables are incomplete; in checked studies, under half of the missing clones stem from an unresolved V gene, and the remainder is unexplained. This sample comprises 200,000 to 250,000 clones, 80% of them detected only once. Of the sample, 6.5% to 9% falls within the top ten clones. The sample comprised PBMCs or T cells enriched from blood (not recorded which). These receptors were taken from a woman in her thirties or forties with acute COVID-19.

This chain links TRBV27 with TRBJ2-1; 7 bases map to TRBD1. Germline V gene data show CDR1 as MNHEY and CDR2 as SMNVEV (reference sequence). The trim removed 6 bases at V and 13 bases at J, leaving 12 bases unmatched. The CDR3 is 13 residues long. The CDR3 DNA sequence: TGTGCCAGCAGATTACGGGACAGTAACCTCCAGTTCTTC. Amino acid sequence: CASRLRDSNLQFF.

This chain connects TRBV3-1 (or the pseudogene TRBV3-2) to TRBJ1-2; perhaps TRBD1 as D (5 bases). This CDR3 spans 14 amino acids. The V gene lost 2 bases and the J gene lost 4 bases, with 11 bases spanning the gap. Germline V gives CDR1 LGHDT, CDR2 YNNKEL (reference sequence). The CDR3 here is CASSQMTASYGYTF. The CDR3 region has the DNA TGTGCCAGCAGCCAAATGACAGCTTCCTATGGCTACACCTTC.

The chain joins TRBV28 to TRBJ2-1, with 12 nucleotides matching TRBD2. This CDR3 has 15 amino acids. The trim removed 5 bases at V and 9 bases at J, leaving 8 bases unmatched. Germline V lookup: CDR1 MDHEN, CDR2 SYDVKM. The CDR3 is CASSPRTSGVGEQFF. CDR3 DNA sequence: TGTGCCAGCAGTCCAAGGACTAGCGGGGTTGGTGAGCAGTTCTTC.

The chain has TRBV5-4 and TRBJ1-4; possibly TRBD1 for D (5 bases). The CDR3 length is 14 residues. V was pared by 1 base and J by 8 bases, with 12 bases between. CDR1 and CDR2 from the germline V gene are SGHNT and YYREEE (reference sequence). In DNA form, the CDR3 reads TGTGCCAGCAGCTTGTTAGGGGATGGGGAAAAACTGTTTTTT. Amino acids: CASSLLGDGEKLFF.

This clone occurred a few times. The chain carries TRBV10-3 and TRBJ2-5; 9 bases line up with TRBD2. The junction had 5 bases not matched to a gene; V was cut back by 2 bases and J by 1 base. CDR3 length equals 16 residues. Per the germline V gene, CDR1 is ENHRY and CDR2 is SYGVKD. CDR3 DNA sequence: TGTGCCATCAGTGAGGGGCTAGCGGGAATCCAAGAGACCCAGTACTTC. This sequence encodes CAISEGLAGIQETQYF.

The rearrangement links TRBV7-2 to TRBJ2-7, with TRBD2 matching 10 bases. Per the germline V gene, CDR1 is SGHTA and CDR2 is FQGNSA. V was clipped by 6 bases and J by 2 bases; unmatched bases: 7. This CDR3 has 15 amino acids. The CDR3 DNA reads TGTGCCAGCAGGTCTAGCGGGAGTGCCCCCTACGAGCAGTACTTC. This translates into CASRSSGSAPYEQYF.

This chain connects TRBV10-1 to TRBJ1-1; TRBD1 is a possible D gene (5 bases). CDR3 length: 13 residues. Germline assignment: CDR1 WNHNN and CDR2 SYGVQD (reference sequence). V dropped 3 bases and J dropped 5 bases, with 10 bases sitting between them. The CDR3: CASSEWAGTEAFF. CDR3 sequence (DNA): TGCGCCAGCAGTGAATGGGCAGGGACTGAAGCTTTCTTT.

The chain carries TRBV28 and TRBJ2-6; possibly TRBD2 for D (5 bases). The CDR3 totals 18 residues. V lost 2 bases and J 0 bases, leaving 14 bases between the germline ends. The germline V gene encodes CDR1 MDHEN and CDR2 SYDVKM. Here the CDR3 reads CASSLIGLPTSGANVLTF. CDR3 sequence (DNA): TGTGCCAGCAGTTTAATCGGACTTCCTACCTCTGGGGCCAACGTCCTGACTTTC.

This sequence joins TRBV5-4 and TRBJ2-1, with a possible D match to TRBD1 (6 bases). V lost 1 base to trimming and J lost 3 bases, with 14 bases between them. CDR3 length: 16 amino acids. Germline assignment: CDR1 SGHNT and CDR2 YYREEE (reference sequence). CDR3 nucleotide sequence: TGTGCCAGCAGCTTGAAAGGGTCAGGGGTCTACAATGAGCAGTTCTTC. As protein: CASSLKGSGVYNEQFF.